The sequence of this T cell receptor (beta chain) was determined in a study of human T cells and chemical hapten exposure (dated by TCRdb to the early 2020s). Background for the entire study: For sensitization, 2% DPC in acetone was applied to a 2 cm by 2 cm area of upper inner arm skin. Throughout the study period of around 24 weeks, patients also received therapeutic DPC doses to the scalp every week. Patch testing was performed on the upper back with Finn chambers containing 0.01% DPC, and the patch tests were scored after 6 days according to International Contact Dermatitis Research Group standards. Most of the patients in the cohort were female, and the cohort covered alopecia areata with under or over 50% scalp involvement, alopecia totalis and alopecia universalis. Libraries were pooled for sequencing, and variation in per-sample TCR yields was attributed mainly to small differences in library volumes within the pool. This study followed changes in the peripheral blood TCR repertoire in vivo during primary and secondary sensitization of alopecia patients to the hapten diphenylcyclopropenone (DPC). Patient blood was sampled pre-sensitization (week 0) and at 2, 6 and about 24 weeks after DPC sensitization. Nearly 30 alopecia patients gave blood for TCR sequencing at one to four time points (pre-sensitization, 2, 6 and 24 weeks).

Beyond this particular receptor, the publication reports: All patients had alopecia, a presumed autoimmune disease, so their immune response might differ from that of healthy individuals. DPC sensitization did not change how many TCRs were above 1 in 1000 frequency, and no evidence was found of alterations in global repertoire structure. A positive correlation was found between the number of PT1 expanded TCRs and patch test score, with significance reached at thresholds 8, 16 and 32 but not 4. Repeated subsampling changed both the strength of the expansion versus patch-test correlation and the threshold at which the correlation became significant. Compared with pre-sensitization or healthy control sets, expanded TCRs formed significantly more large CDR3 similarity clusters, which is consistent with antigen-driven responses.

Reading the germline V gene gives CDR1 KGHSH and CDR2 LQKENI. From cysteine to phenylalanine, the CDR3 is 16 amino acids long. CDR3 DNA is the only sequence kept; it has 48 bases, read in frame from the first base. A distance of 18 bases separates the germline ends of V and J, which lose 6 bases and 3 bases respectively. For this clonotype: Its antigen remains undetermined. Per-nucleotide qualities are absent, and no much larger clonotype sits a single base away.

Interpreted using the paper, the time point label stands for: pre-sensitization, week 0. In the paper's terms, the treatment or condition label means: therapeutic diphenylcyclopropenone sensitization with weekly scalp DPC. At every patch-test visit, the blood draw took place before the patch test was put on. Patients were eligible if aged 18 to 70, diagnosed with alopecia and judged suitable for DPC therapy, and pregnant patients were excluded. Total RNA was isolated from unfractionated whole blood collected in Tempus Blood RNA tubes. Library construction relied on RACE. Instrument used: NextSeq 500. Library preparation attached unique molecular identifiers to individual cDNA molecules for quantitative, reproducible TCR counting. For every blood RNA sample, sequencing covered both the TCR alpha and TCR beta chains. In the authors' own workflow: A median of around 100,000 TCRs per sample was observed, with a range of 23,224 to 690,600. V, J and CDR3 annotation of the TCR reads was performed with the Decombinator software suite. Every sample was subsampled to the same number of TCRs (28,000) for the PS versus PT1 abundance plots. Expanded TCRs were defined as absent before sensitization and observed at least eight times at the 2-week time point. Using fastp at Q25 and MiXCR, TCRdb reprocessed the public reads and kept productive beta chains. Rows with a matching CDR3 protein are joined into one entry that keeps the most common DNA and genes. The V and J calls reflect TCRdb's pipeline rather than the authors' work. Present in this sample are more than 300,000 distinct CDR3 sequences, approximately 5% of which were seen just once. Over 7% of the sample rests with the top ten.

The sequence links TRBV18 to TRBJ1-5; the D region possibly corresponds to TRBD1 (6 bases align). This clonotype was sampled from a woman under 30 with alopecia areata. Some clones in this sample may be carry-over from other donors' samples. This specimen consisted of whole blood, obtained in connection with sensitization to the hapten diphenylcyclopropenone (DPC). The CDR3 reads CASSPAGTGINQPQHF. The DNA sequence reads TGTGCCAGCTCCCCTGCCGGAACAGGGATCAATCAGCCCCAGCATTTT.